This T cell receptor (beta chain) was identified in a study of neoadjuvant nivolumab and ipilimumab in lung cancer. Turning to the study itself: The combination arm added day-1 ipilimumab 1 mg/kg to nivolumab 3 mg/kg on days 1, 15, 29.

The study's findings and limits: A small number of samples were TCR sequenced. Blood richness before therapy tracked richness in tumors resected after neoadjuvant therapy. From pretherapy to surgery, tumor richness and clonality rose with dual therapy.

The CDR3 is made up of 12 amino acids. CDR1 is SEHNR, CDR2 FQNEAQ, per germline (reference sequence). The germline V and J ends were trimmed by 5 bases and 0 bases, with 4 bases remaining between them. Using immunoSEQ multiplex PCR, the repertoire was profiled, and TCRdb retains in-frame clones only, with some absent. Seen here are some 26,000 clones, 82% observed once, and the top ten hold about 8.6%. About this clone itself: Its antigen is currently unknown.

The chain links TRBV7-9 to TRBJ1-1; D is unclear. The material sequenced was tumor tissue, taken after neoadjuvant nivolumab, alone or with ipilimumab, at or shortly before surgery. This receptor was taken from an adult with non-small cell lung cancer. CDR3 region: CASSLLNTEAFF. The CDR3 nucleotides read TGTGCCAGCAGCCTTTTGAACACTGAAGCTTTCTTT.